The sequence of this T cell receptor (beta chain) was determined in a study of T cell responses to AZD1222 COVID-19 vaccine. The study's findings and limits: Increases in Spike-specific TCR breadth and depth were seen after two AZD1222 doses.

As concerns this clone: Its antigen is still unknown.

The data were produced by immunoSEQ multiplex PCR, yet TCRdb's version contains in-frame clones alone and is incomplete. The profile shows roughly 150,000 clones, 90% of them singletons. The sequencing used peripheral blood, collected 28 days after the second AZD1222 dose. The TCR originated in an adult who received the AZD1222 COVID-19 vaccine.

This CDR3 reads CASTALKGPYGYTF. The CDR3 nucleotides read TGTGCCAGCACTGCCCTAAAGGGGCCATATGGCTACACCTTC. The chain links TRBV7-9 to TRBJ1-2; a weak D match, TRBD1 (5 bases). The V gene's germline CDR1 is SEHNR and CDR2 FQNEAQ (reference sequence). This CDR3 is 14 amino acids long. V was trimmed by 7 bases and J by 5 bases, leaving 17 bases between them.